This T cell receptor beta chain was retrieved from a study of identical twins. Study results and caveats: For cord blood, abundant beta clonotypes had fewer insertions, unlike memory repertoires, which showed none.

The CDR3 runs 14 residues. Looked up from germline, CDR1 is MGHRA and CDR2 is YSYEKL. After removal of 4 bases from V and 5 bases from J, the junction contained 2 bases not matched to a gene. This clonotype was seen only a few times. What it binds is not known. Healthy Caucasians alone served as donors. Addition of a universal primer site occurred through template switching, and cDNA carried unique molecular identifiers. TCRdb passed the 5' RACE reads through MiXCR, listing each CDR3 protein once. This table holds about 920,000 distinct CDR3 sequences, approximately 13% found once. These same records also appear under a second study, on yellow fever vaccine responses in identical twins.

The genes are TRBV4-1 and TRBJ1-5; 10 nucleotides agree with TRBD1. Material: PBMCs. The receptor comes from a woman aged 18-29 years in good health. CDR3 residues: CASSRQGADQPQHF. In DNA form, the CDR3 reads TGCGCCAGCAGCCGACAGGGGGCTGATCAGCCCCAGCATTTT.